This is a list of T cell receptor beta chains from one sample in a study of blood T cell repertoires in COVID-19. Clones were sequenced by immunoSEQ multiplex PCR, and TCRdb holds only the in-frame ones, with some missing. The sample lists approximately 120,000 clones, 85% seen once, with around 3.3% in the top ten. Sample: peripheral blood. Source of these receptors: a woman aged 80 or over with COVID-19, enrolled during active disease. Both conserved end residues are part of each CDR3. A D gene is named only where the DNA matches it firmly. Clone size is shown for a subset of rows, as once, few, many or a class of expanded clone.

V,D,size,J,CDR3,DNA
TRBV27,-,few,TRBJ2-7,CASSRTRHKYEQYF,TGTGCCAGCTCCCGGACAAGACATAAGTACGAGCAGTACTTC
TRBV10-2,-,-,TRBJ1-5,CASRSAQAGRGVHQPQHF,TGCGCCAGCCGGTCAGCACAGGCTGGGCGAGGTGTCCATCAGCCCCAGCATTTT
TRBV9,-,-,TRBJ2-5,CASSRQYQETQYF,TGTGCCAGCAGTCGACAGTACCAAGAGACCCAGTACTTC
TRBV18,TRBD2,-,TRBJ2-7,CASSRTSGRYEQYF,TGTGCCAGCTCTAGGACTAGCGGGAGGTACGAGCAGTACTTC
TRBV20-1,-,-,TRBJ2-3,CSASPGSTDTQYF,TGCAGTGCTAGTCCAGGGAGCACAGATACGCAGTATTTT
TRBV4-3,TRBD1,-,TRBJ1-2,CASSQGGTVGSYGYTF,TGCGCCAGCAGCCAAGGGGGGACAGTAGGAAGCTATGGCTACACCTTC
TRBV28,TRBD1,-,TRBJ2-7,CASSSTPRTGREQYF,TGTGCCAGCAGTTCCACCCCACGGACAGGGCGCGAGCAGTACTTC
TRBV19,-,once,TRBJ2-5,CASSIVLAQETQYF,TGTGCCAGTAGTATAGTGCTAGCTCAAGAGACCCAGTACTTC
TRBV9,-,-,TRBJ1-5,CASSVGQSSNQPQHF,TGTGCCAGCAGCGTAGGCCAGTCGAGCAATCAGCCCCAGCATTTT
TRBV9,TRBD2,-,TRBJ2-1,CASSVTSGDYNEQFF,TGTGCCAGCAGCGTAACTAGCGGAGATTACAATGAGCAGTTCTTC
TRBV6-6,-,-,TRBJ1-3,CASSSGEGNTIYF,TGTGCCAGCAGTTCAGGGGAAGGTAACACCATATATTTT
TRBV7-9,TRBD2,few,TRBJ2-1,CASSLDTGFLGLADNEQFF,TGTGCCAGCAGCTTAGACACAGGTTTTTTGGGACTAGCGGACAATGAGCAGTTCTTC
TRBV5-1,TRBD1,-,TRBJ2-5,CASSFPAARTGGRGETQYF,TGCGCCAGCAGCTTCCCCGCCGCCCGAACAGGGGGCCGAGGGGAGACCCAGTACTTC
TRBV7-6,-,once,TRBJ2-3,CASSVSMTALTDTQYF,TGTGCCAGCAGCGTCAGCATGACTGCCCTCACCGATACGCAGTATTTT
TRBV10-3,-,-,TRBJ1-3,CAIGSGGNTIYF,TGTGCCATTGGGAGTGGTGGAAACACCATATATTTT
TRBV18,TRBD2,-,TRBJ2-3,CASSRRERELDTQYF,TGTGCCAGCTCCCGTCGAGAGCGGGAGTTAGATACGCAGTATTTT
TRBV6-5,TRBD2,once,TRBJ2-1,CASGLAAYNEQFF,TGTGCCAGCGGACTAGCGGCCTACAATGAGCAGTTCTTC
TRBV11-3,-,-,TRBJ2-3,CASSRSGSTDTQYF,TGTGCCAGCAGCCGGTCGGGGAGCACAGATACGCAGTATTTT
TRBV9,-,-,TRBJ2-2,CASSVLDGKTGELFF,TGTGCCAGCAGCGTTCTTGACGGGAAAACCGGGGAGCTGTTTTTT
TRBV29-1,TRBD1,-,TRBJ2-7,CSVATGFGMSYEQYF,TGCAGCGTGGCGACAGGGTTTGGGATGTCCTACGAGCAGTACTTC
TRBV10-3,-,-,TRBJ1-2,CAISTAAGQYGYTF,TGTGCCATCAGTACAGCTGCGGGGCAATATGGCTACACCTTC
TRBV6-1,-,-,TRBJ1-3,CASSDPRSHSGNTIYF,TGTGCCAGCAGTGACCCGAGGAGTCACTCTGGAAACACCATATATTTT
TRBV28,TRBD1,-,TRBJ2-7,CASTSGGQGAPEQYF,TGTGCCAGCACCAGCGGCGGACAGGGGGCGCCCGAGCAGTACTTC
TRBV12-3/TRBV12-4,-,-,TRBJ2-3,CASSLISTDTQYF,TGTGCCAGCAGTTTAATCTCCACAGATACGCAGTATTTT
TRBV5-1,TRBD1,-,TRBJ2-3,CASSSGTGMTDTQYF,TGCGCCAGCAGCTCCGGGACAGGGATGACAGATACGCAGTATTTT
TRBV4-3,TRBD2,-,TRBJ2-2,CASSQDFYSGSPTGELFF,TGCGCCAGCAGCCAAGATTTCTATAGCGGGAGCCCCACCGGGGAGCTGTTTTTT
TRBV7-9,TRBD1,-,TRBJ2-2,CASSSSGTDTGELFF,TGTGCCAGCAGCTCTTCCGGGACAGATACCGGGGAGCTGTTTTTT